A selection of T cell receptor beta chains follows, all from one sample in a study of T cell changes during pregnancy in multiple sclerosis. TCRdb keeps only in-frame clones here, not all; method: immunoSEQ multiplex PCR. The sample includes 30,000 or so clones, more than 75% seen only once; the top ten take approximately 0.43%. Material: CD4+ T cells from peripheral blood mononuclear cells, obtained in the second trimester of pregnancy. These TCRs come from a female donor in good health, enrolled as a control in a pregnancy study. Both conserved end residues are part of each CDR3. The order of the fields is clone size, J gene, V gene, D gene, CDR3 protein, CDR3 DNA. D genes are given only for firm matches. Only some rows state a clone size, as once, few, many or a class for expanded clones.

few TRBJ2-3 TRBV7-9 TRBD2 CASSLRSGGGRTDTQYF TGTGCCAGCAGCTTACGTAGTGGCGGGGGTCGCACAGATACGCAGTATTTT
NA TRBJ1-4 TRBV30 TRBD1 CAWGSRGRGHPTNEKLFF TGTGCCTGGGGGTCCCGGGGCAGGGGGCACCCAACTAATGAAAAACTGTTTTTT
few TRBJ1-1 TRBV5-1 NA CASSPDTANTEAFF TGCGCCAGCAGCCCTGACACCGCGAACACTGAAGCTTTCTTT
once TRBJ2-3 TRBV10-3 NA CAISERGGIGTDTQYF TGTGCCATCAGTGAAAGGGGGGGTATCGGCACAGATACGCAGTATTTT
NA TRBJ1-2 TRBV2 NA CASSPGGPNYGYTF TGTGCCAGCAGTCCCGGGGGGCCGAACTATGGCTACACCTTC
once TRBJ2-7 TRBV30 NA CAWIGDPPSYEQYF TGTGCCTGGATAGGAGACCCTCCCTCCTACGAGCAGTACTTC
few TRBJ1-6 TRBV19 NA CASSIPDSPLHF TGTGCCAGTAGTATTCCGGATTCACCCCTCCACTTT
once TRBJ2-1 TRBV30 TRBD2 CAWSVRRGGSYNEQFF TGTGCCTGGAGTGTACGTCGGGGGGGGTCCTACAATGAGCAGTTCTTC
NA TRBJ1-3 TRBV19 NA CASSTTGTGNTIYF TGTGCCAGTAGTACTACAGGGACTGGAAACACCATATATTTT
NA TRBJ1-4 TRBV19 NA CASSIGGGPVVNEKLFF TGTGCCAGTAGTATAGGAGGCGGTCCTGTGGTTAATGAAAAACTGTTTTTT
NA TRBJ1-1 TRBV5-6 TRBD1 CASSRDSRYTEAFF TGTGCCAGCAGCCGGGACAGCCGATACACTGAAGCTTTCTTT
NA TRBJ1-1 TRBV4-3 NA CASSQRANTEAFF TGCGCCAGCAGCCAAAGAGCGAACACTGAAGCTTTCTTT
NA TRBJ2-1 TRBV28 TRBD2 CASRELAGGPIGNEQFF TGTGCCAGCAGGGAACTAGCGGGAGGGCCGATCGGCAATGAGCAGTTCTTC
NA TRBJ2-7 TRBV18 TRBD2 CASSGTSGSYEQYF TGTGCCAGCTCGGGGACTAGCGGGAGTTACGAGCAGTACTTC
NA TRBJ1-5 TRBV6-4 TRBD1 CASSDGQGSPQHF TGTGCCAGCAGTGACGGACAGGGGTCGCCCCAGCATTTT
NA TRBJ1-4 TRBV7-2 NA CASRYGTAGAGEKLFF TGTGCCAGCAGATACGGGACGGCGGGAGCCGGTGAAAAACTGTTTTTT
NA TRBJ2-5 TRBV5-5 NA CASSLLPGLQETQYF TGTGCCAGCAGCTTGTTGCCAGGCCTACAAGAGACCCAGTACTTC
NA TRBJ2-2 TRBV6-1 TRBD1 CASSERTGGRPSTGELFF TGTGCCAGCAGTGAGAGGACAGGGGGCCGTCCTAGCACCGGGGAGCTGTTTTTT
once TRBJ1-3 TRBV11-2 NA CASSSRDRASGNTIYF TGTGCCAGCAGCTCTCGGGATCGGGCGTCTGGAAACACCATATATTTT
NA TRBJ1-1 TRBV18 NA CASSSVTVNTEAFF TGTGCCAGCTCATCCGTTACGGTGAACACTGAAGCTTTCTTT
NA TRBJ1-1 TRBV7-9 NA CASRPTYRTEAFF TGTGCCAGCAGACCGACTTATCGCACTGAAGCTTTCTTT
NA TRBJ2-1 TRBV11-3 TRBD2 CASSLRTSGGASNEQFF TGTGCCAGCAGCTTACGGACTAGCGGGGGGGCAAGCAATGAGCAGTTCTTC
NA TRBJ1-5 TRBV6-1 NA CASSDSNSNQPQHF TGTGCCAGCAGTGATAGTAATAGCAATCAGCCCCAGCATTTT
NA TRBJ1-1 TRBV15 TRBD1 CATSRDRGDRVDTEAFF TGTGCCACCAGCAGAGATCGGGGGGACAGGGTGGACACTGAAGCTTTCTTT
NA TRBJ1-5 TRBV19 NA CASSIGQTSNQPQHF TGTGCCAGTAGTATAGGACAGACTAGCAATCAGCCCCAGCATTTT
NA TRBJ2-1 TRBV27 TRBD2 CASSLLAGGRYNEQFF TGTGCCAGCAGCCTTCTAGCGGGGGGCCGCTACAATGAGCAGTTCTTC
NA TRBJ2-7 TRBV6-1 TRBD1 CASSEEGAPYF TGTGCCAGCAGTGAAGAGGGGGCCCCGTACTTC
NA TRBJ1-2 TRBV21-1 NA CARPGGGYTF TGTGCCCGCCCAGGTGGAGGCTACACCTTC
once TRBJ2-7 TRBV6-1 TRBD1 CASSDRRQGHEQYF TGTGCCAGCAGTGATAGGAGACAGGGCCACGAGCAGTACTTC
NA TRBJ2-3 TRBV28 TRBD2 CASSLSDSGRAGDTDTQYF TGTGCCAGCAGTTTAAGCGATAGCGGGAGGGCCGGGGATACAGATACGCAGTATTTT
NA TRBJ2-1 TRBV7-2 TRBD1 CASSRDGTGNNEQFF TGTGCCAGCAGCCGCGATGGGACAGGGAACAATGAGCAGTTCTTC
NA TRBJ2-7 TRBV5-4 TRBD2 CASSLSSGRGSYEQYF TGTGCCAGCAGCTTGTCTAGCGGGAGAGGTTCCTACGAGCAGTACTTC
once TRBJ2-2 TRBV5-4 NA CASSREGVGSGELFF TGTGCCAGCAGCAGGGAGGGGGTCGGGTCCGGGGAGCTGTTTTTT
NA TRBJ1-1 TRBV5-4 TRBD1 CASSSGQGERAFF TGTGCCAGCAGCTCGGGACAGGGGGAGAGAGCTTTCTTT
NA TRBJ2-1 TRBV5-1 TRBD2 CASTGLAGGEQFF TGCGCCAGCACGGGACTAGCGGGAGGTGAGCAGTTCTTC
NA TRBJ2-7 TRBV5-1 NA CASSLTGLTEQYF TGCGCCAGCAGCTTAACAGGGTTGACCGAGCAGTACTTC
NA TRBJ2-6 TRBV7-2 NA CASSLRSPGANVLTF TGTGCCAGCAGCTTACGGTCGCCTGGGGCCAACGTCCTGACTTTC
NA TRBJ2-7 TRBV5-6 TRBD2 CASNPPFSGEQYF TGTGCCAGCAACCCACCCTTTAGCGGGGAGCAGTACTTC
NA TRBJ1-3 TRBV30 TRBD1 CAWSVSGGFGNTIYF TGTGCCTGGAGTGTTTCAGGGGGCTTTGGAAACACCATATATTTT
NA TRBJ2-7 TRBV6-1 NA CASSEPFGAKYF TGTGCCAGCAGTGAACCATTTGGGGCGAAGTACTTC
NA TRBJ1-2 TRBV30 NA CAWSTAAEGYTF TGTGCCTGGAGTACGGCCGCGGAGGGCTACACCTTC
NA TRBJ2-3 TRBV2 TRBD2 CASRFRPSGSGTDTQYF TGTGCCAGCAGATTTAGGCCCTCCGGGAGCGGGACCGATACGCAGTATTTT
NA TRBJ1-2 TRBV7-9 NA CASSYLSGDYGYTF TGTGCCAGCAGCTATCTTTCTGGAGATTATGGCTACACCTTC
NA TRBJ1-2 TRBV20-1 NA CSARDVAGYTF TGCAGTGCTAGAGATGTGGCCGGCTACACCTTC
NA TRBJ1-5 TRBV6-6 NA CASSWGANQPQHF TGTGCCAGCAGCTGGGGCGCGAATCAGCCCCAGCATTTT
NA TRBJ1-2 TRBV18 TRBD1 CASSSGQDSYGYTF TGTGCCAGCTCATCGGGACAGGATTCCTATGGCTACACCTTC
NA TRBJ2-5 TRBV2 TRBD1 CASRRGRDRAQETQYF TGTGCCAGCCGTCGGGGCCGGGACAGGGCCCAAGAGACCCAGTACTTC
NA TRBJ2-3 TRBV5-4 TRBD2 CASSLRTSGDTQYF TGTGCCAGCAGCTTGCGGACTAGCGGAGATACGCAGTATTTT